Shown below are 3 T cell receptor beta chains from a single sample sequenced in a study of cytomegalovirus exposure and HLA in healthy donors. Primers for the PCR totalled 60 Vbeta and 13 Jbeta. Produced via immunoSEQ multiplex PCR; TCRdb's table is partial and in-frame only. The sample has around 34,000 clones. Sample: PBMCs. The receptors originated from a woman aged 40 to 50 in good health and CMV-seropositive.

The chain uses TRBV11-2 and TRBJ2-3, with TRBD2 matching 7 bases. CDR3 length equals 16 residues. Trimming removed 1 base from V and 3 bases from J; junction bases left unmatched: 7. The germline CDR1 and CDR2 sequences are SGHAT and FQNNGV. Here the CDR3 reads CASSLVRESLTDTQYF. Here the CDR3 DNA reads TGTGCCAGCAGCTTAGTGCGGGAGAGTCTGACAGATACGCAGTATTTT.

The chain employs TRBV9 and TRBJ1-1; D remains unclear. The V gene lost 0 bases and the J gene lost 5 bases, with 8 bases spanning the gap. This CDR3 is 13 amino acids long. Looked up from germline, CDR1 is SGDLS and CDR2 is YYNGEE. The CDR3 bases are TGTGCCAGCAGCGTAGGAACGGGGACTGAAGCTTTCTTT. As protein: CASSVGTGTEAFF.

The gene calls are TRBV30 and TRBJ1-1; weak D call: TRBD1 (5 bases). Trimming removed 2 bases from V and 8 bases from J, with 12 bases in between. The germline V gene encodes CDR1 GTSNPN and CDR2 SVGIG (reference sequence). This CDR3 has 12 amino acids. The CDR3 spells CAWSRTSSEAFF. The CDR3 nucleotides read TGTGCCTGGAGTAGGACAAGTTCCGAAGCTTTCTTT. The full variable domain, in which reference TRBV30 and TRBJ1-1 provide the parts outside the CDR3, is SQTIHQWPATLVQPVGSPLSLECTVEGTSNPNLYWYRQAAGRGLQLLFYSVGIGQISSEVPQNLSASRPQDRQFILSSKKLLLSDSGFYLCAWSRTSSEAFFGQGTRLTVV.